This T cell receptor beta chain stems from a study of beta chain features in type 1 diabetes. General study results and limits: At VDJ recombination sites, type 1 diabetes patients had fewer insertions and more deleted nucleotides. Shorter TCRB CDR3s, moderately but significantly so, marked every one of the four CD4+ subsets in Type 1 diabetes patients.

Expressed TCRB transcripts were sequenced because the entire RNA isolate underwent reverse transcription. Produced via immunoSEQ multiplex PCR; TCRdb's table is partial and in-frame only. The table has 300,000 to 350,000 clones, less than 15% seen once. This CDR3 has 13 residues. With 4 bases removed from V and 0 bases from J, the gap between germline ends came to 6 bases. The germline V gene has CDR1 SNHLY and CDR2 FYNNEI. Via the markers CD45RO/CCR7/CD25/CD127/CD95/CD27, stem cell-like memory, regulatory, central memory and naive CD4+ cells were sorted. Each population that was sorted was more than 95% pure. This clone turned up a few times. Its antigen remains unidentified.

The chain combines TRBV2 with TRBJ1-1; D call uncertain. The clonotype originates from a woman aged 18-29 years with type 1 diabetes. The sample taken for sequencing was naive CD4+ T cells from blood. The CDR3 loop reads CASSAEVNTEAFF. The CDR3 DNA is TGTGCCAGCAGTGCGGAGGTGAACACTGAAGCTTTCTTT.